This T cell receptor beta chain comes out of a study of T cell responses to AZD1222 COVID-19 vaccine. Trimming at V came to 2 bases and at J to 3 bases, leaving 10 bases not matched to a gene. Germline CDR1 and CDR2: MNHNS and SASEGT. This CDR3 is built from 18 residues. The repertoire was sequenced with immunoSEQ multiplex PCR; TCRdb's copy has only in-frame clones and lacks some. The data show 200,000 or so clones, 87% seen once. This clone was seen just once. What it binds is not known. General observations from the study: Close to half of all spike-specific TCRs reportedly target regions of the variants that are unmutated.

This chain connects TRBV6-1 to TRBJ1-2, with 12 bases fitting TRBD1. The sample in question was peripheral blood, obtained on day 0 of MenACWY control vaccination. The sequence came from an adult in good health. The CDR3 coding sequence is TGTGCCAGCAGTGAATTTGGTGGGGGACAGGGGGCCGACTATGGCTACACCTTC. Translating it yields CASSEFGGGQGADYGYTF.